The 13 T cell receptor beta chains reported below all come from one sample, sequenced in a study of molecular identifiers for immune sequencing clone quantification. TCRdb reprocessed the PCR reads via MiXCR and lists one record per CDR3 protein. The sample has approximately 670,000 distinct CDR3 sequences, around 20% seen once; the top ten hold roughly 0.85%. The sample taken for sequencing was naive CD8+ T cells from blood, with Jurkat cell RNA spiked in. This sample's subset: FACS-sorted CD8+CD4-CCR7+CD45RA+ naive T cells. These receptors came from a human donor in good health. Some libraries in this study had Jurkat cell RNA spiked in.

At least ten counts were recorded for this clonotype. The chain couples TRBV13 to TRBJ1-1, with D unclear. CDR1 and CDR2 (germline): PRHDT, FYEKMQ (reference sequence). Trimming pared 2 bases from V and 4 bases from J, leaving 17 bases between. This CDR3 has 16 amino acids. The chain's CDR3 is CASSLKAALRSTEAFF. The CDR3 bases are TGTGCCAGCAGCTTAAAGGCAGCGCTGAGATCCACTGAAGCTTTCTTT.

This clonotype was detected ten times or more. The chain employs TRBV30 and TRBJ1-1, with D tentatively TRBD1 (6 bases). V was cut by 0 bases and J by 1 base, with 6 bases left in between. Per germline, CDR1 GTSNPN and CDR2 SVGIG (reference sequence). The CDR3 spans 13 residues. CDR3 sequence (DNA): TGTGCCTGGAGTGTAGGGGGGAACACTGAAGCTTTCTTT. Protein: CAWSVGGNTEAFF.

This clonotype has at least ten counts. V usage is TRBV4-3 and J usage is TRBJ1-1; D not certain. Germline V gene sequence: CDR1 LGHNA, CDR2 YSLEER. CDR3 length: 15 residues. V lost 0 bases and J lost 8, with 16 bases in between. The CDR3 region has the DNA TGCGCCAGCAGCCAAGATATAGTCGGTTCCAGGGAAGCTTTCTTT. Translation gives CASSQDIVGSREAFF.

This clonotype was counted at least ten times. The chain carries TRBV4-1 and TRBJ1-4; TRBD1 might be the D (5 bases). CDR1 is MGHRA and CDR2 is YSYEKL in the germline V gene. With 0 bases removed from V and 5 bases from J, the gap between germline ends came to 10 bases. CDR3 length: 15 amino acids. The CDR3 DNA follows: TGCGCCAGCAGCCAAGAAGACAGAGAGAATGAAAAACTGTTTTTT. This codes for CASSQEDRENEKLFF.

This clonotype was observed at least ten times. The rearrangement uses TRBV12-3 or TRBV12-4 and TRBJ2-3; 13 nucleotides agree with TRBD2. With V trimmed by 1 base and J by 5 bases, 6 bases remained unmatched. This CDR3 has 17 residues. CDR3 in amino acids: CASSLGTSGGAQDTQYF. The CDR3 DNA follows: TGTGCCAGCAGTTTAGGGACTAGCGGGGGCGCACAAGATACGCAGTATTTT.

This clonotype has at least ten counts. V gene TRBV15 combines with J gene TRBJ2-7; 7 nucleotides align to TRBD1. The CDR3 contains 15 residues. V shed 1 base, J shed 3 bases, and the junction held 6 bases outside the gene matches. In germline, CDR1 is LNHNV, CDR2 YYDKDF (reference sequence). The DNA of the CDR3 is TGTGCCACCAGCAGAGGGAAGGGACAGAACTACGAGCAGTACTTC. Amino acid sequence: CATSRGKGQNYEQYF.

This clonotype showed up many times. The V and J genes are TRBV27 and TRBJ2-7, with D uncertain. The CDR3 consists of 16 residues. Germline V gene sequence: CDR1 MNHEY, CDR2 SMNVEV (reference sequence). Trimming removed 2 bases from V and 6 bases from J, with 20 bases in between. The CDR3 sequence: CASSLGRVSPWGEQYF. As DNA, the CDR3 is TGTGCCAGCAGTTTAGGTCGTGTGTCACCGTGGGGCGAGCAGTACTTC.

The chain combines TRBV28 with TRBJ2-7, with D possibly TRBD1 on 5 matching bases. This CDR3 is built from 14 residues. V shed 5 bases and J shed 0 bases, with 11 bases lying between them. Germline values: CDR1 MDHEN, CDR2 SYDVKM. The CDR3 bases are TGTGCCAGCAGTCTACGACAGACCTCCTACGAGCAGTACTTC. Translated, it gives CASSLRQTSYEQYF. Full variable domain (rest looked up from reference TRBV28 and TRBJ2-7): DVKVTQSSRYLVKRTGEKVFLECVQDMDHENMFWYRQDPGLGLRLIYFSYDVKMKEKGDIPEGYSVSREKKERFSLILESASTNQTSMYLCASSLRQTSYEQYFGPGTRLTVT.

This clonotype was detected ten times or more. The chain combines TRBV7-9 with TRBJ2-3; tentatively, D is TRBD2 (5 bases). Trimming stripped 4 bases from V and 2 bases from J, with 16 bases between. The CDR3 sequence is 16 residues long. Looked up from germline, CDR1 is SEHNR and CDR2 is FQNEAQ (reference sequence). CDR3 sequence reads: CASSSSESGDTDTQYF. DNA of the CDR3: TGTGCCAGCAGCTCATCAGAAAGCGGAGACACAGATACGCAGTATTTT.

This clonotype has a count of ten or more. The chain combines TRBV6-6 with TRBJ2-7, with no clear D. The germline gives CDR1 MNHNY, CDR2 SVGAGI (reference sequence). Trimming stripped 3 bases from V and 2 bases from J, with 11 bases between. This CDR3 comprises 14 residues. The CDR3 region is CASSYLGGAYEQYF. Written as DNA, the CDR3 is TGTGCCAGCAGTTATCTGGGCGGTGCCTACGAGCAGTACTTC.

This clonotype was observed many times. This rearrangement joins TRBV28 to TRBJ2-7; maybe TRBD1 (5 bases). This CDR3 is 13 amino acids long. The V gene lost 5 bases and the J gene lost 2 bases, with 10 bases spanning the gap. Germline V lookup: CDR1 MDHEN, CDR2 SYDVKM. CDR3 sequence reads: CASSARQPYEQYF. CDR3 nucleotide sequence: TGTGCCAGCAGTGCTCGACAGCCCTACGAGCAGTACTTC.

About this clonotype: This may be a read error: a much more frequent sequence differs by one nucleotide. The chain couples TRBV19 to TRBJ1-1, with D maybe TRBD1 (6 bases). CDR3 length: 15 residues. The germline V gene encodes CDR1 LNHDA and CDR2 SQIVND (reference sequence). CDR3 bases: TGTGCCAGTAGTACTTTTACAGGGACAAACACTGAAGCTCTCTTT. Translated, it gives CASSTFTGTNTEALF.

This clonotype was seen more than once but under ten times. The chain recombines TRBV7-2 with TRBJ2-1, with D perhaps assigned TRBD1 or TRBD2 (5 bases each). Trimming shortened V by 1 base and J by 9 bases, and 13 bases separated the two germline ends. Germline lookup yields CDR1 SGHTA and CDR2 FQGNSA. The CDR3 has 14 amino acids. CDR3 bases: TGTGCCAGCAGCTTAGTGCCGGGGCTCGGTGAGCAGTTCTTC. Translation gives CASSLVPGLGEQFF.